This TCR beta chain was documented in a study of blood T cell repertoires in COVID-19. Study-level background: The origin of the acute and convalescent COVID-19 samples was the United States, Italy and Spain. The analysed material was cDNA or gDNA that came from T cells, B-cell-depleted T cells, or PBMCs.

In the study's own analysis: Amplified reference gene primers provided the basis for estimating nucleated cell counts. Clones were sequenced by immunoSEQ multiplex PCR, and TCRdb holds only the in-frame ones, with some missing. The D gene and trimming were derived from the DNA, and the V and J assignments and clone size from that table. The table records some 86,000 clones, over 80% of them present only once. CDR1 and CDR2 from the germline V gene are SSHAT and FNYEAQ (reference sequence). This CDR3 spans 16 amino acids. Trimming left V 4 bases short and J 0 bases short, with 12 bases between. The J gene is TRBJ2-2, the V gene TRBV7-7; D might be TRBD2 (5 bases). The clonotype was recovered from a woman of 80 years or more with active or convalescent COVID-19. The sequenced sample consisted of peripheral blood. The CDR3 DNA sequence: TGTGCCAGCAGCTCCCTGACGGGAACGAACACCGGGGAGCTGTTTTTT. Translating it yields CASSSLTGTNTGELFF.